This TCR beta chain appears in the sequencing data of a study of blood T cell repertoires in COVID-19 (dated by TCRdb to the early 2020s). Turning to the overall study: The collaborator samples originated in the United States, Italy and Spain and spanned the acute and convalescent phases of COVID-19. The material from the prospective study consisted of cDNA or gDNA derived from T cells, B-cell-depleted T cells, or PBMCs. Subjects who had been exposed to COVID-19, were actively infected with it, or had recovered from it provided the deeply sampled blood TCRbeta repertoires that made up the dataset. A freely available public database, intended as a resource for researchers studying the immune response to SARS-CoV-2, is where the repertoires were released. Samples were obtained from the ongoing ImmuneRACE study (first 160 participants) and from roughly 1,300 subjects provided by 6 global collaborators. HLA class I and class II types, where available, came from metadata supplied by the sample provider rather than from assay-based typing. Sample metadata almost always included a de-identified subject ID, COVID-19 status, age in years and sex. What the work shows at the level of the full study, not this receptor alone: Clinical and demographic metadata were provided uncurated, with the amount varying by source and participant.

TCRbeta CDR3 regions were amplified from genomic DNA using the immunoSEQ Assay, a bias-controlled multiplex PCR. In the authors' own workflow: The number of nucleated cells in each sample was estimated by amplification of reference gene primers within the assay. To quantify the absolute abundance of each unique TCRbeta CDR3 rearrangement, sequence reads were collapsed and filtered. For each sample, productive Simpson clonality was calculated as the square root of Simpson's diversity index across productive rearrangements. Not all clones reach the TCRdb copy of this immuneACCESS table, which keeps in-frame sequences only. Checked studies attribute under half of the gap to unresolved V genes and leave the rest unexplained. The DNA gave D and trimming, while V, J and clone size come from that table. Counted in this sample were about half a million clones; 70% to 90% of them appeared once. The ten largest clones represent more than 3% of the sample.

From the germline V gene, CDR1 is SNHLY and CDR2 is FYNNEI. V was cut back by 4 bases and J by 1 base, leaving a gap of 8 bases between them. The CDR3 runs 13 amino acids, cysteine and phenylalanine included. The DNA shown is the 39-base CDR3, in frame from base 1. As concerns this clone: Its antigen is not yet known. Per-base quality was not reported, and no clone a single base away is much larger than it.

Each collaborating institution followed its own protocols to collect whole blood in K2EDTA tubes. For TCRbeta analysis, collaborator samples were shipped as frozen whole blood, as isolated PBMCs, or as DNA extracted from either sample type. The TCR was taken from a human donor in a cohort sampled during active COVID-19. The specimen sequenced was peripheral blood. The rearranged segments are TRBV2 and TRBJ2-7, with no reliable assignment of the D segment. The sequence in DNA is TGTGCCAGCAGTGCACTGTTGTCCTACGAGCAGTACTTC. This yields the protein CASSALLSYEQYF.